One sample yielded the 27 T cell receptor beta chains listed below, sequenced in a study of cytomegalovirus exposure and HLA in healthy donors. In the PCR, 60 Vbeta and 13 Jbeta primers were used. This table comes from immunoSEQ multiplex PCR, and its TCRdb copy is limited to in-frame clones, with some not included. The sample comprises more than 85,000 clones, about 80% of which are singletons, and roughly 9.1% rests with the top ten. Sequences were obtained from PBMCs. All receptors derive from a man aged 25 to 45 in good health and CMV-seropositive.

The chain joins TRBV30 to TRBJ2-7; 9 positions agree with TRBD1. The V segment lost 4 bases and the J segment 4 bases; nucleotides outside the gene matches: 8. The CDR3 runs 14 residues. The germline V gene encodes CDR1 GTSNPN and CDR2 SVGIG (reference sequence). The CDR3 loop is CAWNSGTGFYEQYF. CDR3 coding DNA: TGTGCCTGGAACTCCGGGACAGGGTTTTACGAGCAGTACTTC.

The rearrangement uses TRBV2 and TRBJ2-1; no reliable D call. CDR1 and CDR2 from the germline V gene are SNHLY and FYNNEI. V was shortened by 7 bases and J by 0 bases, with 7 bases between the two germline ends. This CDR3 spans 13 amino acids. As DNA, the CDR3 is TGTGCCAGCACCAGAAGCTCCTACAATGAGCAGTTCTTC. Its translation is CASTRSSYNEQFF.

This clone was found once. The chain joins TRBV4-1 to TRBJ2-3, with TRBD2 as a possible D gene (6 bases). Deletions cut 4 bases from V and 2 bases from J, with 13 bases between. The CDR3 is made up of 15 amino acids. Germline CDR1 and CDR2: MGHRA and YSYEKL. CDR3 protein: CASSPQEGLTDTQYF. In DNA, the CDR3 is TGCGCCAGCAGCCCTCAGGAGGGACTCACAGATACGCAGTATTTT.

CDR3 protein: CASRSQRNTEAFF. Written as DNA, the CDR3 is TGTGCCAGCAGGTCCCAGCGTAACACTGAAGCTTTCTTT. The gene calls are TRBV7-9 and TRBJ1-1; no definite D call. The V end was cut by 6 bases, the J end by 2 bases, with 10 bases between. CDR1 and CDR2 from the germline V gene are SEHNR and FQNEAQ (reference sequence). This CDR3 is 13 amino acids long.

The J gene is TRBJ1-4, the V gene TRBV19, with D unresolved. The CDR3 has 19 residues. Trimming pared 0 bases from V and 0 bases from J, leaving 17 bases between. Germline V gives CDR1 LNHDA, CDR2 SQIVND (reference sequence). CDR3 in DNA: TGTGCCAGTAGTATAGACGGGATTTATGGCAGTGCAACTAATGAAAAACTGTTTTTT. It translates to CASSIDGIYGSATNEKLFF.

The genes are TRBV28 and TRBJ2-1; no definite D call. Germline V gives CDR1 MDHEN, CDR2 SYDVKM. Trimming shortened V by 2 bases and J by 0 bases, and 5 bases separated the two germline ends. This CDR3 comprises 14 residues. CDR3 in amino acids: CASSLRSSYNEQFF. The CDR3 DNA is TGTGCCAGCAGTTTACGGAGCTCCTACAATGAGCAGTTCTTC.

This clone appeared a few times. This sequence joins TRBV30 and TRBJ1-6; D call uncertain. The CDR3 is made up of 14 amino acids. Per germline, CDR1 GTSNPN and CDR2 SVGIG (reference sequence). V shed 4 bases and J shed 7 bases, with 14 bases lying between them. The CDR3 DNA sequence: TGTGCCTGGACTAATATACCGGGGAATTCACCCCTCCACTTT. It encodes CAWTNIPGNSPLHF. The whole variable domain, remainder taken from reference TRBV30 and TRBJ1-6, is SQTIHQWPATLVQPVGSPLSLECTVEGTSNPNLYWYRQAAGRGLQLLFYSVGIGQISSEVPQNLSASRPQDRQFILSSKKLLLSDSGFYLCAWTNIPGNSPLHFGNGTRLTVT.

The chain links TRBV25-1 to TRBJ2-1, with D possibly matching TRBD1 (6 bases). V dropped 8 bases and J dropped 3 bases, with 17 bases sitting between them. The CDR3 totals 15 residues. From germline, CDR1 is MGHDK and CDR2 SYGVNS. CDR3 DNA: TGTGCCAGCGCTGTTACAGGGCATATCTACAATGAGCAGTTCTTC. Encoded protein: CASAVTGHIYNEQFF.

This clone has just a few counts. One end of the junction does not line up with germline, which may come from a read error. This chain joins TRBV7-9 and TRBJ2-7, with a tentative D call TRBD2 (7 bases). Per the germline V gene, CDR1 is SEHNR and CDR2 is FQNEAQ (reference sequence). This CDR3 has 15 amino acids. CDR3 sequence: CSSSLRRGGGYEQYF. CDR3 sequence (DNA): TGTTCCAGCAGCTTAAGAAGGGGAGGGGGCTACGAGCAGTACTTC. Combining the CDR3 with reference TRBV7-9 and TRBJ2-7 gives the whole variable domain DTGVSQNPRHKITKRGQNVTFRCDPISEHNRLYWYRQTLGQGPEFLTYFQNEAQLEKSRLLSDRFSAERPKGSFSTLEIQRTEQGDSAMYLCSSSLRRGGGYEQYFGPGTRLTVT.

The chain joins TRBV6-5 to TRBJ1-1, with D unclear. V shed 7 bases and J shed 5 bases, with 11 bases lying between them. This CDR3 is built from 12 residues. Germline lookup yields CDR1 MNHEY and CDR2 SVGAGI. DNA for the CDR3: TGTGCCAGCACGACTGCGGGGACTGAAGCTTTCTTT. Translation gives CASTTAGTEAFF.

This chain links TRBV30 with TRBJ1-4; perhaps TRBD1 as D (6 bases). V lost 4 bases, J lost 7 bases, and 25 bases lay in between. Per the germline V gene, CDR1 is GTSNPN and CDR2 is SVGIG (reference sequence). This CDR3 has 17 residues. Written as DNA, the CDR3 is TGTGCCTGGACCCCCACAGGGTCCCAACCTTTAAGTGAAAAACTGTTTTTT. Its translation is CAWTPTGSQPLSEKLFF.

The chain employs TRBV19 and TRBJ1-3; 10 bases fit TRBD1. After removal of 3 bases from V and 0 bases from J, the junction contained 14 bases not matched to a gene. This CDR3 is built from 20 residues. Germline V CDR1 and CDR2: LNHDA, SQIVND (reference sequence). The CDR3 region has the DNA TGTGCCAGTAGTATTAGGGACAGGGGTTTTTCATCGGACTCTGGAAACACCATATATTTT. It encodes CASSIRDRGFSSDSGNTIYF.

The chain recombines TRBV19 with TRBJ1-2; D is unresolved. Trimming removed 3 bases at V and 0 bases at J, with 11 bases between. The germline V gene encodes CDR1 LNHDA and CDR2 SQIVND (reference sequence). The CDR3 is made up of 15 amino acids. The CDR3 DNA follows: TGTGCCAGTAGTATCTTTTTCGAGGCTAACTATGGCTACACCTTC. Its protein product is CASSIFFEANYGYTF.

As regards this clone: Because it lacks the conserved phenylalanine or tryptophan at the end, this CDR3 is likely a read error. No DNA is shown, since the ends of the CDR3 on it are uncertain; the CDR3 is the one TCRdb lists. The genes are TRBV2 and TRBJ2-4; whether TRBD1, the table's D call, matches the DNA was not checked. Both ends counted, the CDR3 spans 12 residues. Germline CDR1 SNHLY, CDR2 FYNNEI. CDR3 in amino acids: CASSEGGAGKNI.

The genes are TRBV5-5 and TRBJ1-1, with 8 positions matching TRBD1. CDR1 and CDR2 (germline): SGHKS, YYEKEE (reference sequence). The CDR3 runs 17 residues. Trimming took 1 base from V and 2 from J; bases not matched to a gene: 10. DNA of the CDR3: TGTGCCAGCAGCTTGCCACGCTACGGGACAGGAAACACTGAAGCTTTCTTT. It specifies CASSLPRYGTGNTEAFF.

The chain joins TRBV5-1 to TRBJ1-6; D is ambiguous. Trimming shortened V by 1 base and J by 5 bases, and 10 bases separated the two germline ends. The CDR3 consists of 15 residues. Germline lookup yields CDR1 SGHRS and CDR2 YFSETQ. As DNA, the CDR3 is TGCGCCAGCAGCTTGCTCTCCTTTGATAATTCACCCCTCCACTTT. Translation: CASSLLSFDNSPLHF.

This clone has a handful of counts. The rearrangement uses TRBV7-2 and TRBJ2-1; TRBD1 might be the D (6 bases). Looked up from germline, CDR1 is SGHTA and CDR2 is FQGNSA. The CDR3 has 15 amino acids. Trimming took 1 base from V and 8 from J, leaving 15 bases between them. Here the CDR3 DNA reads TGTGCCAGCAGCTTAGGTGCAGGGGCCTTGGATGAGCAGTTCTTC. Its translation: CASSLGAGALDEQFF.

This clone was counted a single time. The junction departs from germline at one end; a sequencing error may be responsible. V is TRBV7-7 and J is TRBJ2-1, with 8 bases fitting TRBD2. Germline values: CDR1 SSHAT, CDR2 FNYEAQ (reference sequence). The CDR3 is 13 residues long. CDR3 DNA: TGTGCTAGCAGCTTGGGACTAGTCAATGAGCAGTTCTTC. It specifies CASSLGLVNEQFF.

This rearrangement joins TRBV7-3 to TRBJ1-1; 8 bases agree with TRBD1. Germline values: CDR1 SGHTA, CDR2 FQGTGA. This CDR3 contains 15 residues. V shed 5 bases, J shed 4 bases, and the junction held 9 bases outside the gene matches. CDR3 in amino acids: CASSPGTGSPTEAFF. CDR3 coding DNA: TGTGCCAGCAGCCCCGGGACAGGCTCCCCCACTGAAGCTTTCTTT.

A remark on this clone: The junction does not match germline at one end; this may be a read error. The chain combines TRBV20-1 with TRBJ2-5; weak D call: TRBD2 (5 bases). The CDR3 has 8 residues. CDR1 DFQATT and CDR2 SNEGSKA come from the germline V gene (reference sequence). CDR3 in DNA: TGTCCGGGGGAGACCCAGTACTTC. Translated: CPGETQYF.

The chain has TRBV5-1 and TRBJ2-3, with no clear D. The CDR3 contains 15 residues. Trimming removed 1 base from V and 2 bases from J, with 11 bases in between. Germline V gene data show CDR1 as SGHRS and CDR2 as YFSETQ. CDR3 in DNA: TGCGCCAGCAGCTTGTCTTTCGGTCACACAGATACGCAGTATTTT. Translated: CASSLSFGHTDTQYF.

This clone was seen only a few times. The rearrangement uses TRBV4-3 and TRBJ2-7, with 7 bases lining up with TRBD1. In germline, CDR1 is LGHNA, CDR2 YSLEER. The CDR3 has 16 amino acids. V trimming: 5 bases; J trimming: 3 bases; junction bases outside the gene matches: 13. This chain's CDR3 is CASSVKPDPGGYEQYF. The CDR3 region has the DNA TGCGCCAGCAGCGTTAAACCAGACCCAGGGGGCTACGAGCAGTACTTC.

The chain joins TRBV2 to TRBJ2-3; tentatively, D is TRBD2 (7 bases). V dropped 6 bases and J dropped 0 bases, with 19 bases sitting between them. The CDR3 runs 17 residues. Germline V gene lookup returns CDR1 SNHLY and CDR2 FYNNEI. The CDR3 DNA sequence: TGTGCCAGCAGGGACTGGGGGGGCCCGTCAAGCACAGATACGCAGTATTTT. Protein: CASRDWGGPSSTDTQYF.

The V and J genes are TRBV28 and TRBJ1-2, with no clear D. Trimming left V 2 bases short and J 1 base short, with 8 bases between. Germline CDR1 MDHEN, CDR2 SYDVKM. The CDR3 runs to 14 residues. CDR3 DNA: TGTGCCAGCAGTTTAGTGGCAAATAACTATGGCTACACCTTC. It yields the protein CASSLVANNYGYTF.

The J gene is TRBJ2-5, the V gene TRBV7-9; D is ambiguous. V was trimmed by 3 bases and J by 1 base, leaving 12 bases between them. This CDR3 contains 15 residues. Germline assignment: CDR1 SEHNR and CDR2 FQNEAQ (reference sequence). The CDR3 reads CASSFFVGSQETQYF. The CDR3, as DNA: TGTGCCAGCAGCTTCTTCGTTGGCTCCCAAGAGACCCAGTACTTC.

The rearrangement joins TRBV5-1 to TRBJ2-1, with 9 positions matching TRBD2. Looked up from germline, CDR1 is SGHRS and CDR2 is YFSETQ. Trimming at V came to 7 bases and at J to 3 bases, leaving 11 bases not matched to a gene. There are 16 residues in the CDR3. The CDR3 region has the DNA TGCGCCAGCGGCCAGCGGGAGGCTAGCGGCTACAATGAGCAGTTCTTC. The encoded protein is CASGQREASGYNEQFF.

The chain recombines TRBV5-5 with TRBJ1-6; 10 positions match TRBD1. The germline gives CDR1 SGHKS, CDR2 YYEKEE (reference sequence). The CDR3 sequence is 13 residues long. Trimming took 4 bases from V and 13 from J; bases not matched to a gene: 5. The CDR3 DNA reads TGTGCCAGCAGCCCAGGACAGGGGGGGCCCCTCCACTTT. Protein product: CASSPGQGGPLHF.